The 11 T cell receptor beta chains given below trace back to one sample, sequenced in a study of blood T cells in healthy people across ages. The authors ran a second PCR of roughly 6 to 12 cycles using a sample-barcoded 5' primer and a J-beta primer mix. TCRdb analysed the 5' RACE reads with MiXCR anew, one entry per CDR3 protein. The sample has about 750,000 distinct CDR3 sequences, approximately 53% seen once. Sequencing was carried out using blood. The receptors stem from a man older than 75 in good health.

The sample holds a few counts of this clonotype. This chain links TRBV20-1 with TRBJ2-4; D remains ambiguous. The V gene lost 3 bases and the J gene lost 0 bases, with 9 bases spanning the gap. CDR1 is DFQATT, CDR2 SNEGSKA, per germline (reference sequence). This CDR3 is built from 14 residues. CDR3 sequence: CSARAELAKNIQYF. The DNA for the CDR3 is TGCAGTGCTAGGGCAGAACTAGCCAAAAACATTCAGTACTTC.

For this clonotype: The DNA is omitted, as the CDR3 cannot be located on it reliably, and the CDR3 follows TCRdb's listing. The CDR3 loop reads CASSLQETQYFGPGTGELFF. The chain has TRBV2 and TRBJ2-2; the table names TRBD1, a call not compared with the DNA. CDR1 is SNHLY, CDR2 FYNNEI, per germline. Termini included, the CDR3 measures 20 amino acids.

This sequence joins TRBV20-1 and TRBJ2-7, with 14 bases that match TRBD2. The CDR3 consists of 15 residues. V trimming: 6 bases; J trimming: 1 base; junction bases outside the gene matches: 5. CDR1 and CDR2 (germline): DFQATT, SNEGSKA (reference sequence). CDR3 bases: TGCAGTGCCACCGGGACTAGCGGGAGATCCTACGAGCAGTACTTC. This sequence encodes CSATGTSGRSYEQYF.

The CDR3 reads CSARELGSRGYTF. DNA for the CDR3: TGCAGTGCTAGGGAGTTAGGGTCCCGGGGCTACACCTTC. The J gene is TRBJ1-2, the V gene TRBV20-1; D remains unclear. The CDR3 is 13 amino acids. The V and J ends lost 3 bases and 8 bases respectively, with 16 bases between them. In germline, CDR1 is DFQATT, CDR2 SNEGSKA (reference sequence).

V and J are TRBV7-2 and TRBJ2-7, with a tentative D call TRBD1 (6 bases). Trimming took off 2 bases at V and 3 bases at J, with 23 bases between the two ends. In germline, CDR1 is SGHTA, CDR2 FQGNSA. This CDR3 spans 18 amino acids. The DNA of the CDR3 is TGTGCCAGCAGCTTAATACAGGGAAGGACCTGGGCCTACTACGAGCAGTACTTC. As protein: CASSLIQGRTWAYYEQYF.

To note about this clonotype: Relative to the germline gene, one junction end is altered; a read error may explain this. The chain has TRBV29-1 and TRBJ2-4; 10 bases align to TRBD1. The CDR3 is 16 residues long. Germline-derived CDR1 and CDR2 are SQVTM and ANQGSEA. The CDR3 DNA sequence: TGCAGCGTTGTCTTCGGGACAGGGGTTTTCGGAAACACTCAGTACTTC. Its protein product is CSVVFGTGVFGNTQYF. Together with reference TRBV29-1 and TRBJ2-4, the CDR3 gives the full variable domain: SAVISQKPSRDICQRGTSLTIQCQVDSQVTMMFWYRQQPGQSLTLIATANQGSEATYESGFVIDKFPISRPNLTFSTLTVSNMSPEDSSIYLCSVVFGTGVFGNTQYFGAGTRLSVL.

The rearrangement links TRBV12-3 or TRBV12-4 to TRBJ2-1, with 10 bases lining up with TRBD1. V shed 7 bases, J shed 0 bases, and the junction held 9 bases outside the gene matches. CDR3 length equals 17 residues. CDR3 DNA: TGTGCCAGCACCAAATGGGGGGACAGGGGCTCCTACAATGAGCAGTTCTTC. Translation gives CASTKWGDRGSYNEQFF.

This clonotype appeared a few times. The chain links TRBV29-1 to TRBJ2-7, with no clear D. In germline, CDR1 is SQVTM, CDR2 ANQGSEA. The CDR3 loop spans 13 amino acids. V was cut by 2 bases and J by 12 bases, with 20 bases left in between. The CDR3 loop reads CSVETTSTRTPYF. CDR3 sequence (DNA): TGCAGCGTTGAAACCACGTCGACGAGAACTCCGTACTTC.

This clonotype was detected only a few times. The genes are TRBV3-1 and TRBJ2-6; D is perhaps TRBD2 (5 bases). V was cut by 7 bases and J by 3 bases, with 16 bases left in between. Germline values: CDR1 LGHDT, CDR2 YNNKEL (reference sequence). There are 16 residues in the CDR3. Written as DNA, the CDR3 is TGTGCCAGCACCGAAAGCTCGGGGTTTGGGGCCAACGTCCTGACTTTC. Translating gives CASTESSGFGANVLTF.

This clonotype has only a few counts. The chain has TRBV20-1 and TRBJ1-5, with TRBD1 matching 11 bases. J lost 2 bases, V lost 6 bases, and 3 bases had no gene match. From germline, CDR1 is DFQATT and CDR2 SNEGSKA (reference sequence). The CDR3 is 14 residues long. CDR3 sequence reads: CSAPGQGGNQPQHF. The CDR3 coding sequence is TGCAGTGCCCCGGGACAGGGGGGCAATCAGCCCCAGCATTTT.

V and J are TRBV5-6 and TRBJ2-1; 9 bases line up with TRBD1. The J call is in doubt because the DNA end fits TRBJ2-7 better. CDR1 and CDR2 (germline): SGHDT, YYEEEE. The CDR3 runs 16 residues. CDR3 DNA: TGTGCCAGCAGCTACAACGGACAGGGGTTCTACAATGAGCAGTACTTC. Its protein product is CASSYNGQGFYNEQYF.